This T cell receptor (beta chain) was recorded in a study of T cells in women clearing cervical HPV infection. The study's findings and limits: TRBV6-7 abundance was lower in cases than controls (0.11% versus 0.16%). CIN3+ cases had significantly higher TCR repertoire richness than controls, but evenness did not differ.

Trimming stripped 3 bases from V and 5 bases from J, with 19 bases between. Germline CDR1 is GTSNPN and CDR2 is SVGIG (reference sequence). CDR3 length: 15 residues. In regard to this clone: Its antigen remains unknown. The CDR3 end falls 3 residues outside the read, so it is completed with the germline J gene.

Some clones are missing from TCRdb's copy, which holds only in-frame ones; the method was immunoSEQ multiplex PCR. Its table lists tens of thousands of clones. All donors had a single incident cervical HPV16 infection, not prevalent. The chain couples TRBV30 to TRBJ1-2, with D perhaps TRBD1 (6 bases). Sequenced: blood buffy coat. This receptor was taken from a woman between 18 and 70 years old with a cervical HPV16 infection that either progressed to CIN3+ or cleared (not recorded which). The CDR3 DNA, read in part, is TGTGCCTGGAGACCAAGAGCGGACAGATTATATGGC. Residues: CAWRPRADRLYG. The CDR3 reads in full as CAWRPRADRLYGYTF.